This TCR beta chain is drawn from a study of T-cell reconstitution after alpha-beta-depleted transplantation in children (dated by TCRdb to 2015 to 2016). Some background on the complete study: The study quantitatively tracked T-cell immune reconstitution after TCRalphabeta/CD19-depleted allogeneic hematopoietic cell transplantation in children using TCR repertoire profiling.

What the authors observed across the whole study: In some patients, the high TCRbeta diversity seen at day 60 was put down to recipient T cells and intrathymic progenitors that had survived conditioning. About two months after transplant, the apparently early recovery of alphabetaT-cell counts reportedly depended on just several hundred clones that had expanded rapidly and came from non-depleted graft cells. Over subsequent months, a decline in hyperexpanded clone frequencies was noted, and after one year, T-cell counts and TCRbeta diversity were mostly ascribed to newly produced T cells.

Library prep was done by PCR. The run used an Illumina HiSeq 2500. To normalize quantification of the TCRbeta repertoire, the TCR libraries were built with molecular barcoding that relied on unique molecular identifiers. TCRdb reprocessed the public reads (quality trimming at Q25 with fastp, clone calling with MiXCR) and kept in-frame beta chains. Entries that share a CDR3 protein sequence are merged under the most common genes and DNA. The sample table shows 130,000 to 150,000 distinct CDR3 sequences, and 8% to 10% are seen once. Jointly, the top ten make up roughly 18% of the sample. Note on this clonotype: Its antigen has not been determined. Base qualities are missing; no much larger clone stands one base away.

What this sample's treatment or condition label stands for: allogeneic hematopoietic cell transplantation with graft depleted of TCRalphabeta T cells and CD19 B cells. Transplant recipients were children who received TCRalphabeta/CD19-depleted allogeneic hematopoietic cell grafts. At the junction V is shortened by 5 bases and J by 1 base, with 22 bases in between. The germline V gene yields MGHDK for CDR1 and SYGVNS for CDR2. The CDR3 runs 18 residues from the cysteine to the phenylalanine. The CDR3 DNA has 54 bases and is translated from base 1. This receptor chain uses TRBV25-1 and TRBJ2-3; TRBD2 is a weak D gene call, 6 bases matching. The sample here was PBMCs, mostly from graft donor cells, taken 180 days after TCRalphabeta/CD19-depleted stem cell transplant. This receptor was obtained from a female patient aged 2 to 10 who had a stem cell transplant for congenital amegakaryocytic thrombocytopenia, so the T cells may come from the graft donor. The CDR3 has the sequence CASSQRTRGRTRTDTQYF. The bases read TGTGCCAGCAGTCAGCGAACTCGGGGGAGAACCCGCACAGATACGCAGTATTTT.